The TCR beta chain described here comes from a study of beta chain features in type 1 diabetes. For the study at large: The patients were much like the healthy donors in age, gender and cell yields. General study results and limits: It was among patients, rather than healthy donors, that naive, central memory and Treg TCRB repertoires appeared more similar. TCRB CDR3 length was moderately but significantly reduced in all four CD4+ subsets of Type 1 diabetes patients.

A remark on this clone: As yet, its antigen is unknown.

The CDR3 consists of 14 residues. V was pared by 4 bases and J by 8 bases, with 17 bases between. The germline V gene has CDR1 SGHTA and CDR2 FQGNSA. Reverse transcribing all isolated RNA meant expressed TCRB transcripts were sequenced. Profiling relied on immunoSEQ multiplex PCR, and the TCRdb table lists in-frame clones only, not all of them. The table has hundreds of thousands of clones, roughly 15% seen once; the top ten hold roughly 0.015%. Sequences were obtained from naive CD4+ T cells from blood. The sequence was obtained from a man younger than 35 with type 1 diabetes. This sequence joins TRBV7-2 and TRBJ1-2; unclear D gene. The CDR3 DNA follows: TGTGCCAGCAGCTCTCCCAGACACATCTTGGGCTACACCTTC. Its protein is CASSSPRHILGYTF.